One sample yielded the 22 T cell receptor beta chains listed below, sequenced in a study of T cells in Graves' hyperthyroidism and ophthalmopathy. There were TCR beta CDR3 regions amplified from RNA transcripts. HTBI primers drove first-round RT-PCR of the TCR CDR3. TCRdb re-analysed the multiplex PCR reads in MiXCR, keeping a single row per CDR3 protein. The table includes over 650,000 distinct CDR3 sequences, about a sixth detected once. Sequenced input: blood. Receptors were obtained from a man between 18 and 35 years old with Graves' hyperthyroidism.

V gene TRBV7-3 combines with J gene TRBJ1-6, with 8 bases matching TRBD1. Germline lookup yields CDR1 SGHTA and CDR2 FQGTGA. The V segment lost 5 bases and the J segment 5 bases; nucleotides outside the gene matches: 5. This CDR3 region has 15 residues. CDR3 sequence: CASSRGTGDNSPLHF. DNA of the CDR3: TGTGCCAGCAGCAGGGGGACAGGAGATAATTCACCCCTCCACTTT.

This clonotype was observed a handful of times. This rearrangement joins TRBV20-1 to TRBJ2-7; D is ambiguous. The CDR3 runs to 13 residues. CDR1 and CDR2 from the germline V gene are DFQATT and SNEGSKA (reference sequence). V lost 5 bases and J 3 bases, leaving 14 bases between the germline ends. CDR3 residues: CSARSRIDYEQYF. For the CDR3, the DNA is TGCAGTGCTCGGTCTCGAATAGACTACGAGCAGTACTTC.

The CDR3 nucleotides read TGTGCCAGCAGGGGGGCACAGGCTAATGAAAAACTGTTTTTT. It specifies CASRGAQANEKLFF. This chain links TRBV28 with TRBJ1-4, with a weak D call TRBD1 (6 bases). The V and J ends lost 6 bases and 3 bases respectively, with 11 bases between them. This CDR3 has 14 residues. Germline lookup yields CDR1 MDHEN and CDR2 SYDVKM.

There are many counts of this clonotype. This chain uses TRBV28 with TRBJ1-5; 8 positions agree with TRBD1. The CDR3 is made up of 16 amino acids. From germline, CDR1 is MDHEN and CDR2 SYDVKM. After removal of 6 bases from V and 5 bases from J, the junction contained 12 bases not matched to a gene. CDR3 protein: CASSPPSPGGYQPQHF. The DNA for the CDR3 is TGTGCCAGCAGCCCCCCCTCGCCAGGGGGCTATCAGCCCCAGCATTTT.

This clonotype was found once. No conserved phenylalanine or tryptophan is present at the end of the CDR3, so a read error is the likely explanation. This chain joins TRBV7-2 and TRBJ2-1; no definite D call. Trimming left V 5 bases short and J 0 bases short, with 14 bases between. Looked up from germline, CDR1 is SGHTA and CDR2 is FQGNSA. The CDR3 contains 16 residues. The CDR3 sequence: CASSPRVTVSYNEQFS. Written as DNA, the CDR3 is TGTGCCAGCAGCCCCCGGGTTACCGTCTCCTACAATGAGCAGTTCTCC.

This clonotype has a count of ten or more. The chain recombines TRBV6-1 with TRBJ2-5, with TRBD2 matching over 7 bases. The CDR3 sequence is 14 residues long. The germline V gene encodes CDR1 MNHNS and CDR2 SASEGT. J gave up 5 bases and V 7 bases, and 10 bases lay outside the gene matches. CDR3 sequence (DNA): TGTGCCAGCACACGGAGCGTGGGAGGGGAGACCCAGTACTTC. Protein: CASTRSVGGETQYF.

This clonotype was seen only a few times. The chain is built from TRBV3-1 and TRBJ1-1; D is undetermined. Between the trimmed V and J ends, which lost 3 bases and 5 bases, there was a span of 7 bases. Germline assignment: CDR1 LGHDT and CDR2 YNNKEL (reference sequence). The length of the CDR3 is 12 residues. The CDR3 loop reads CASSQRGTEAFF. CDR3 coding DNA: TGTGCCAGCAGCCAGCGTGGGACTGAAGCTTTCTTT.

The chain employs TRBV30 and TRBJ2-1; D call uncertain. The germline CDR1 and CDR2 sequences are GTSNPN and SVGIG (reference sequence). This CDR3 comprises 12 residues. The ends were cut back, 0 bases at V and 5 bases at J, with 5 bases in the middle. The CDR3 here is CAWSVNNNEQFF. CDR3 DNA: TGTGCCTGGAGTGTTAACAACAATGAGCAGTTCTTC.

In this sample, this clonotype turned up many times. The chain carries TRBV6-2 or TRBV6-3 and TRBJ2-7, with D perhaps TRBD2 (6 bases). V lost 6 bases to trimming and J lost 0 bases, with 15 bases between them. The CDR3 spans 15 residues. Germline CDR1 MNHEY, CDR2 SVGEGT. CDR3 DNA: TGTGCCAGCAGACGACCTAGCGCTTACTCCTACGAGCAGTACTTC. Translation gives CASRRPSAYSYEQYF.

In regard to this clonotype: A much larger clonotype is one base distant, so this may be a read error. The chain carries TRBV18 and TRBJ2-3; D not certain. Germline V CDR1 and CDR2: KGHSH, LQKENI. This CDR3 is built from 15 residues. This CDR3 reads CASSPPGSYTDAQYF. The DNA of the CDR3 is TGTGCCAGCTCACCACCGGGCAGTTACACAGATGCGCAGTATTTT.

This chain uses TRBV20-1 with TRBJ1-2; TRBD1 might be the D (5 bases). The CDR3 spans 15 residues. Germline assignment: CDR1 DFQATT and CDR2 SNEGSKA (reference sequence). V was cut by 3 bases and J by 2 bases, with 16 bases left in between. The CDR3 coding sequence is TGCAGTGCTAGTACCCCCTCCCGGGGGAACTATGGCTACACCTTC. It is translated as CSASTPSRGNYGYTF.

This clonotype was seen repeatedly, ten times or more. The chain links TRBV7-2 to TRBJ2-1, with D tentatively TRBD2 (7 bases). This CDR3 spans 14 amino acids. The germline V gene encodes CDR1 SGHTA and CDR2 FQGNSA. The germline V and J ends were trimmed by 3 bases and 9 bases, with 15 bases remaining between them. CDR3 amino acids: CASSFSQGGVEQFF. The DNA of the CDR3 is TGTGCCAGCAGCTTTTCTCAAGGGGGGGTTGAGCAGTTCTTC.

This clonotype was observed many times. The CDR3 sequence: CASSFEAPQGETQYF. The CDR3, as DNA: TGTGCCAGCAGTTTTGAGGCCCCACAAGGAGAGACCCAGTACTTC. J is TRBJ2-5 and V is TRBV27; D is ambiguous. Between the trimmed V and J ends, which lost 3 bases and 4 bases, there was a span of 15 bases. The length of the CDR3 is 15 residues. Germline CDR1 reads MNHEY; CDR2 reads SMNVEV (reference sequence).

This clonotype was found a few times. V and J are TRBV20-1 and TRBJ1-1, with TRBD1 matching over 9 bases. Trimming took 4 bases from V and 0 from J; bases not matched to a gene: 9. CDR1 DFQATT and CDR2 SNEGSKA come from the germline V gene (reference sequence). The CDR3 length is 16 residues. For the CDR3, the DNA is TGCAGTGCTACGCGCGCGAACAGGGGGCTGAACACTGAAGCTTTCTTT. Amino acids: CSATRANRGLNTEAFF.

V gene TRBV19 combines with J gene TRBJ1-3; TRBD1 aligns across 8 bases. The CDR3 is made up of 19 amino acids. V lost 5 bases to trimming and J lost 2 bases; unmatched junction nucleotides: 17. The germline V gene has CDR1 LNHDA and CDR2 SQIVND (reference sequence). The CDR3 reads CASSPHRGRLLRPGNTIYF. The CDR3, as DNA: TGTGCCAGTAGTCCCCACAGGGGGAGACTGCTTAGACCTGGAAACACCATATATTTT.

The chain combines TRBV28 with TRBJ2-2; D is uncertain. This CDR3 region has 11 residues. V was clipped by 9 bases and J by 3 bases, with 5 bases between them. CDR1 and CDR2 from the germline V gene are MDHEN and SYDVKM. CDR3 loop: CAREDTGELFF. For the CDR3, the DNA is TGTGCCAGGGAAGACACCGGGGAGCTGTTTTTT.

The CDR3 DNA reads TGTGCCAGCAGCCCCCAGGGGGTGAAGAACACCGGGGAGCTGTTTTTT. As protein: CASSPQGVKNTGELFF. The chain has TRBV13 and TRBJ2-2, with 7 bases matching TRBD1. J lost 1 base, V lost 5 bases, and 7 bases had no gene match. The length of the CDR3 is 16 residues. Germline assignment: CDR1 PRHDT and CDR2 FYEKMQ (reference sequence).

This rearrangement joins TRBV9 to TRBJ2-7; TRBD1 matches at 7 bases. CDR3 length: 13 amino acids. V was clipped by 3 bases and J by 5 bases; unmatched bases: 5. The V gene's germline CDR1 is SGDLS and CDR2 YYNGEE. CDR3 region: CASSGDRVNEQYF. Here the CDR3 DNA reads TGTGCCAGCAGCGGGGACAGAGTCAACGAGCAGTACTTC. Looking up the rest from reference TRBV9 and TRBJ2-7 gives the full variable domain: DSGVTQTPKHLITATGQRVTLRCSPRSGDLSVYWYQQSLDQGLQFLIQYYNGEERAKGNILERFSAQQFPDLHSELNLSSLELGDSALYFCASSGDRVNEQYFGPGTRLTVT.

This clonotype was observed a handful of times. A much larger clone is a single base away; this may be a read error. The chain joins TRBV18 to TRBJ2-1; D is possibly TRBD1 (5 bases). V dropped 5 bases and J dropped 4 bases, with 15 bases sitting between them. Germline assignment: CDR1 KGHSH and CDR2 LQKENI. CDR3 length: 15 residues. CDR3 nucleotide sequence: TGTGCCAGCTCATCAGGGAAACATGTTTACAATGAGCAGTTCTTC. This codes for CASSSGKHVYNEQFF. Using reference TRBV18 and TRBJ2-1 for the parts outside the CDR3, the full variable domain is NAGVMQNPRHLVRRRGQEARLRCSPMKGHSHVYWYRQLPEEGLKFMVYLQKENIIDESGMPKERFSAEFPKEGPSILRIQQVVRGDSAAYFCASSSGKHVYNEQFFGPGTRLTVL.

The rearrangement joins TRBV9 to TRBJ1-1, with D perhaps matching TRBD1 (5 bases). V was clipped by 4 bases and J by 5 bases, with 12 bases between them. The length of the CDR3 is 13 residues. CDR1 SGDLS and CDR2 YYNGEE come from the germline V gene. The CDR3 spells CASSPGQWTEAFF. CDR3 DNA sequence: TGTGCCAGCAGCCCGGGGCAATGGACTGAAGCTTTCTTT.

This chain links TRBV5-1 with TRBJ1-5; TRBD1 matches 7 bases. Germline V gives CDR1 SGHRS, CDR2 YFSETQ. The junction had 3 bases not matched to a gene; V was cut back by 4 bases and J by 5 bases. The CDR3 loop spans 13 amino acids. DNA for the CDR3: TGCGCCAGCAGCATGGGACAGCATCAGCCCCAGCATTTT. Its protein is CASSMGQHQPQHF.

This clonotype was seen more than once but under ten times. The chain links TRBV29-1 to TRBJ1-1; a possible D gene is TRBD1 (5 bases). The CDR3 totals 12 residues. Trimming stripped 6 bases from V and 3 bases from J, with 11 bases between. Looked up from germline, CDR1 is SQVTM and CDR2 is ANQGSEA. CDR3 protein: CSVIQGYTEAFF. CDR3 in DNA: TGCAGCGTGATCCAGGGCTACACTGAAGCTTTCTTT.